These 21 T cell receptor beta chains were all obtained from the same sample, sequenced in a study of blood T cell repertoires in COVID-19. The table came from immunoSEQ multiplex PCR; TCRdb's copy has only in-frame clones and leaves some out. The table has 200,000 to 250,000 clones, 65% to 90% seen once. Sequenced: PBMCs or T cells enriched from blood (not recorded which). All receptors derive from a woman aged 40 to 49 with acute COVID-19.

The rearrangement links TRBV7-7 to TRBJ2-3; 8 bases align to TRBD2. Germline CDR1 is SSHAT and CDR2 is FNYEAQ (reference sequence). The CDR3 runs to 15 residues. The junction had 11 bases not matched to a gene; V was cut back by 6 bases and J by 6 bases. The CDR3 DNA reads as TGTGCCAGCAGTTACTCAGCGGGAGTAGGGGATACGCAGTATTTT. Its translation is CASSYSAGVGDTQYF. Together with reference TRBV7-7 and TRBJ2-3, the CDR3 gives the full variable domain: GAGVSQSPRYKVTKRGQDVTLRCDPISSHATLYWYQQALGQGPEFLTYFNYEAQPDKSGLPSDRFSAERPEGSISTLTIQRTEQRDSAMYRCASSYSAGVGDTQYFGPGTRLTVL.

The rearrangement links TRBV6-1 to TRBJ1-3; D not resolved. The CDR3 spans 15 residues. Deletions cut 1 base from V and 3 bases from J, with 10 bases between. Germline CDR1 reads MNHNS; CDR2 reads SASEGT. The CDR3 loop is CASSEGTGGGNTIYF. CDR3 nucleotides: TGTGCCAGCAGTGAAGGTACGGGAGGTGGAAACACCATATATTTT.

The CDR3 DNA is TGTGCCATCAGTGAGTCAGACAGGGGGAGATACGAGCAGTACTTC. Translating it yields CAISESDRGRYEQYF. The V gene is TRBV10-3, the J gene TRBJ2-7; 9 nucleotides match TRBD1. V was pared by 0 bases and J by 4 bases, with 4 bases of the junction left unmatched. The V gene's germline CDR1 is ENHRY and CDR2 SYGVKD. The CDR3 covers 15 residues.

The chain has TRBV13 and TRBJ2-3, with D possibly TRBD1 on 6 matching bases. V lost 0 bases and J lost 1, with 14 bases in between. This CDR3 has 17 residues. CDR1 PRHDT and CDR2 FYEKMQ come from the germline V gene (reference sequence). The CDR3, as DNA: TGTGCCAGCAGCTTAGGCCGTGGGGGCAGGGGCACAGATACGCAGTATTTT. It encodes CASSLGRGGRGTDTQYF.

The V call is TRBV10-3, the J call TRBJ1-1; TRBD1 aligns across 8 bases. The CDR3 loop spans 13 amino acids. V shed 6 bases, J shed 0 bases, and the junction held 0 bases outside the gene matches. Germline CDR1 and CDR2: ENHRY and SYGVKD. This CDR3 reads CAIRDRVNTEAFF. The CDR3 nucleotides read TGTGCCATCAGGGACAGGGTGAACACTGAAGCTTTCTTT.

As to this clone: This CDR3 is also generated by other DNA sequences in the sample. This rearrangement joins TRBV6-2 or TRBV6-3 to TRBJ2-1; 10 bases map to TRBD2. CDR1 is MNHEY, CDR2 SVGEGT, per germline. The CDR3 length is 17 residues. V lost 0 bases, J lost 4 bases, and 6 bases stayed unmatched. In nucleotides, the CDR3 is TGTGCCAGCAGTTACTCCTCACTAGCGGGAATATACAATGAGCAGTTCTTC. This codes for CASSYSSLAGIYNEQFF.

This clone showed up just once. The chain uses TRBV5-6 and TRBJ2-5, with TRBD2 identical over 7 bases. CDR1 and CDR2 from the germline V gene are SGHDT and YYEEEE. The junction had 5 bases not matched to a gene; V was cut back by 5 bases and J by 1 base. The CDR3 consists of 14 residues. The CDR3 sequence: CASRATGGQETQYF. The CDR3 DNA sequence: TGTGCCAGCAGGGCGACGGGGGGCCAAGAGACCCAGTACTTC. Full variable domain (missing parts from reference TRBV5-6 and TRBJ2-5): DAGVTQSPTHLIKTRGQQVTLRCSPKSGHDTVSWYQQALGQGPQFIFQYYEEEERQRGNFPDRFSGHQFPNYSSELNVNALLLGDSALYLCASRATGGQETQYFGPGTRLLVL.

The CDR3 DNA is TGTGCCAGCAGCCCAACTGGGACTAGACTGTACAATGAGCAGTTCTTC. Residues: CASSPTGTRLYNEQFF. The rearrangement joins TRBV7-8 to TRBJ2-1; 8 bases match TRBD2. The CDR3 contains 16 residues. The V and J ends lost 5 bases and 4 bases, in that order; junction bases with no gene match: 10. Per germline, CDR1 SGHVS and CDR2 FQNEAQ.

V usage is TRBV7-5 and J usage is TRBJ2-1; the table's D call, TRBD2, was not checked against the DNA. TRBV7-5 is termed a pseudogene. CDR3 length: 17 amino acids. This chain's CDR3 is CVRSLVLAGEIYNEQFF. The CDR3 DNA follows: TGTGTCAGAAGCTTAGTACTAGCGGGAGAAATATACAATGAGCAGTTCTTC.

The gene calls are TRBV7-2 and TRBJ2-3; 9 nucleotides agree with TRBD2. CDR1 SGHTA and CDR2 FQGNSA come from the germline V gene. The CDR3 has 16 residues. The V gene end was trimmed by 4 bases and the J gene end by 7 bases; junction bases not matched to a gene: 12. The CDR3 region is CASSWDSRGRANTQYF. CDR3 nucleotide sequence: TGTGCCAGCAGCTGGGACTCTCGCGGGAGGGCGAATACGCAGTATTTT.

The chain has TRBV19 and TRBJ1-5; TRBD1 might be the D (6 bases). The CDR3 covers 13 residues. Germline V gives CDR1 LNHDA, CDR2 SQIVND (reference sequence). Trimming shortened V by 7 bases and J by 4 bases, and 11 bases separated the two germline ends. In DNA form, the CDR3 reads TGTGCCAGTAACGCAAGGGGGAATCAGCCCCAGCATTTT. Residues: CASNARGNQPQHF.

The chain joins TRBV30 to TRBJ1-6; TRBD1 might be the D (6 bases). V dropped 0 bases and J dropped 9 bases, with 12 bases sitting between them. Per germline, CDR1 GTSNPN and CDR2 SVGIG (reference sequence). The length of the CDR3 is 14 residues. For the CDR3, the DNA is TGTGCCTGGAGTGTCGATTTAGGGGGTTCACCCCTCCACTTT. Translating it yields CAWSVDLGGSPLHF.

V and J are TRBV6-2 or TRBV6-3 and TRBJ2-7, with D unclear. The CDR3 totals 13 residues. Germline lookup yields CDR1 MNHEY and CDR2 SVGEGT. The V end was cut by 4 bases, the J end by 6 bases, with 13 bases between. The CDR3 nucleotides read TGTGCCAGCAGTTCCCTAACTCATTCCGAGCAGTACTTC. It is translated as CASSSLTHSEQYF.

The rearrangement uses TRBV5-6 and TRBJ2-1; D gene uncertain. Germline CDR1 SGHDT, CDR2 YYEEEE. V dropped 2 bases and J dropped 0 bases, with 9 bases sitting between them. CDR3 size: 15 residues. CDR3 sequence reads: CASSFELYSYNEQFF. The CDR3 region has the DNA TGTGCCAGCAGCTTCGAGCTTTACTCCTACAATGAGCAGTTCTTC.

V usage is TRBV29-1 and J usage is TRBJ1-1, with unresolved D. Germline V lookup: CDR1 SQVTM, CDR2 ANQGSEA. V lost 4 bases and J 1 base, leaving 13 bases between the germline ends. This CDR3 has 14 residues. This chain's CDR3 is CSVVNSLTNTEAFF. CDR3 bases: TGCAGCGTTGTCAACAGCCTCACGAACACTGAAGCTTTCTTT. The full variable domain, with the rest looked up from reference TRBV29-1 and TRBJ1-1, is SAVISQKPSRDICQRGTSLTIQCQVDSQVTMMFWYRQQPGQSLTLIATANQGSEATYESGFVIDKFPISRPNLTFSTLTVSNMSPEDSSIYLCSVVNSLTNTEAFFGQGTRLTVV.

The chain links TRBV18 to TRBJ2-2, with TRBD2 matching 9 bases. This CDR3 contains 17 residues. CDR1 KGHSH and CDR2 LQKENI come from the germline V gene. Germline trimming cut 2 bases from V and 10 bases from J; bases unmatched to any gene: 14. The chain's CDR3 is CASSPDGLAGPAEELFF. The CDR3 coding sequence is TGTGCCAGCTCACCAGACGGCCTAGCGGGACCCGCGGAGGAGCTGTTTTTT.

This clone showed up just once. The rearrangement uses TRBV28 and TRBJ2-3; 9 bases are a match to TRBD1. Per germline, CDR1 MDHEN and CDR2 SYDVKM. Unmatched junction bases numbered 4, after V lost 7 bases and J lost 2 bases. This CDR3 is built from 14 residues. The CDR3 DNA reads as TGTGCCAGCAACCGGGACAGGGTCACAGATACGCAGTATTTT. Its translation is CASNRDRVTDTQYF.

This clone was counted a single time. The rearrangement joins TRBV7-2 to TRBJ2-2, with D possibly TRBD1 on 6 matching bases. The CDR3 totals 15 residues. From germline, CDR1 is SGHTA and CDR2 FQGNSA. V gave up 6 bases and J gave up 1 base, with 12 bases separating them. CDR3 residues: CASSRTAMNTGELFF. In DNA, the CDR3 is TGTGCCAGCAGTCGGACAGCGATGAACACCGGGGAGCTGTTTTTT.

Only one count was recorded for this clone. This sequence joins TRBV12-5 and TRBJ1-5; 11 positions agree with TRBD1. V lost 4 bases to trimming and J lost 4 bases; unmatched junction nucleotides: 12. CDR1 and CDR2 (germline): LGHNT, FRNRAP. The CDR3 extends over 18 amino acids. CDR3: CASGSHPGQGVLNQPQHF. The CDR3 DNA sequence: TGTGCTAGTGGTTCCCACCCGGGACAGGGGGTATTGAATCAGCCCCAGCATTTT. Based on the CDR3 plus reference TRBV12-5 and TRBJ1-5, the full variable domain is DARVTQTPRHKVTEMGQEVTMRCQPILGHNTVFWYRQTMMQGLELLAYFRNRAPLDDSGMPKDRFSAEMPDATLATLKIQPSEPRDSAVYFCASGSHPGQGVLNQPQHFGDGTRLSIL.

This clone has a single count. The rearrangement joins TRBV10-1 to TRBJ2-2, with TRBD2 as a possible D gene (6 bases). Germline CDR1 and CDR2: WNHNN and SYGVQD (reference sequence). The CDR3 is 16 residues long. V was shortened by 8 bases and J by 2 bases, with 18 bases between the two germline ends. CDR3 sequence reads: CASRIARGSNTGELFF. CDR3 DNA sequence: TGCGCCAGCCGTATCGCGCGGGGTTCCAACACCGGGGAGCTGTTTTTT.

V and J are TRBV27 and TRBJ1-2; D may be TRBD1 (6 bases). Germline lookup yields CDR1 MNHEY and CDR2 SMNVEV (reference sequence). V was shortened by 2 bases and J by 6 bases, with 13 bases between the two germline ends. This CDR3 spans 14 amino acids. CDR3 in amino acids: CASSLTGAGDGYTF. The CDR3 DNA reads TGTGCCAGCAGTTTAACCGGGGCAGGGGATGGCTACACCTTC.